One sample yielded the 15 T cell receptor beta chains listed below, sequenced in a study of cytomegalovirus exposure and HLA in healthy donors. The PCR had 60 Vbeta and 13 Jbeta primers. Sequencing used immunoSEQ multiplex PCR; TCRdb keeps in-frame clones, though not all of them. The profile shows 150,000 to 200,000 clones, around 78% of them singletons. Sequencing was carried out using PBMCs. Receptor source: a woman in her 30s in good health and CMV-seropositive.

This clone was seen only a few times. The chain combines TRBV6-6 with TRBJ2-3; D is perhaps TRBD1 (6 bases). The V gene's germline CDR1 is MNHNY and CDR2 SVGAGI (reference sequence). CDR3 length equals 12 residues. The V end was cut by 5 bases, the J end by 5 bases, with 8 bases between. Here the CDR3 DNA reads TGTGCCAGCAGTCAGACAGGAGATACGCAGTATTTT. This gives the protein CASSQTGDTQYF.

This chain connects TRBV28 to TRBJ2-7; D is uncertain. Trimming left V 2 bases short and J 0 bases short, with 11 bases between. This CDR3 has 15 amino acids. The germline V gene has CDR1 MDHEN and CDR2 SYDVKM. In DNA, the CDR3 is TGTGCCAGCAGTTTAAGTGGCGGCAGCTCCTACGAGCAGTACTTC. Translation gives CASSLSGGSSYEQYF.

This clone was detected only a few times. The CDR3, as DNA: TGCGCCAGCAGCATGACTAGCGGGAGTGGAGAGACCCAGTACTTC. Its translation: CASSMTSGSGETQYF. This chain uses TRBV5-1 with TRBJ2-5; the match to TRBD2 covers 12 bases. The germline CDR1 and CDR2 sequences are SGHRS and YFSETQ. The length of the CDR3 is 15 residues. The trim removed 4 bases at V and 4 bases at J, leaving 5 bases unmatched.

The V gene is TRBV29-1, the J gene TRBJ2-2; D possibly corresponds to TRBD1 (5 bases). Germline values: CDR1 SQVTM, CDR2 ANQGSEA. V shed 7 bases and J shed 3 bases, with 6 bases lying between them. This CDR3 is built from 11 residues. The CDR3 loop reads CSGRDTGELFF. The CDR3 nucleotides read TGCAGCGGCAGGGACACCGGGGAGCTGTTTTTT.

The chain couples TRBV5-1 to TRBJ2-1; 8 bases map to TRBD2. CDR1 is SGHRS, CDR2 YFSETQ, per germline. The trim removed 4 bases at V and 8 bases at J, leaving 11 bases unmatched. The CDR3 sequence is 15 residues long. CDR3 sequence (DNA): TGCGCCAGCAGCCTAAACGGGGGGGTGTTGGATGAGCAGTTCTTC. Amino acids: CASSLNGGVLDEQFF.

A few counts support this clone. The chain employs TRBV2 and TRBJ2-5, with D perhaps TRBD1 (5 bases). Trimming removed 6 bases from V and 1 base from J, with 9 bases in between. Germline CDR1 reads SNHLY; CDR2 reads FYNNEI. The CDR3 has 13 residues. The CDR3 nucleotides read TGTGCCAGCAGCTGGGGCTTCCAAGAGACCCAGTACTTC. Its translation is CASSWGFQETQYF.

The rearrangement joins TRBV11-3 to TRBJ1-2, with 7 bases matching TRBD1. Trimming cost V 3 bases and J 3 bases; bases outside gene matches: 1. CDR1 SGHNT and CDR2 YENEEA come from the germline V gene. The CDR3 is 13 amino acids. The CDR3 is CASSLGQHYGYTF. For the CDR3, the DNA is TGTGCCAGCAGCTTGGGACAGCACTATGGCTACACCTTC.

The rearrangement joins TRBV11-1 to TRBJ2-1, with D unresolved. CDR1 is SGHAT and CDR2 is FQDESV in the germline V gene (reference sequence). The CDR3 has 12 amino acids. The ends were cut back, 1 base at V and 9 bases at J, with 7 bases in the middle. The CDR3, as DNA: TGTGCCAGCAGCTTAGAAGCAGGTGAGCAGTTCTTC. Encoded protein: CASSLEAGEQFF.

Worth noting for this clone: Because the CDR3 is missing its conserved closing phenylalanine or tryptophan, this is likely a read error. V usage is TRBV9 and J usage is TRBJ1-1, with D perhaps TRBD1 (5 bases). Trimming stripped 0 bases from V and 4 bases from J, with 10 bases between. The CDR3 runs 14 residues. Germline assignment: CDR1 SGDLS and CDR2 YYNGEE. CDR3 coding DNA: TGTGCCAGCAGCGTAGGGCAGGGTGGCACTGAAGCTTTCCTT. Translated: CASSVGQGGTEAFL.

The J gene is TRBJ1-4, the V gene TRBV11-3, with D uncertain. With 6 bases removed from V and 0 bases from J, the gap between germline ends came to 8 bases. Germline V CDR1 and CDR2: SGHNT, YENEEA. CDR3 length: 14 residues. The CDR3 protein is CASSRTTTNEKLFF. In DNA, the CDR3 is TGTGCCAGCAGTCGAACAACAACTAATGAAAAACTGTTTTTT.

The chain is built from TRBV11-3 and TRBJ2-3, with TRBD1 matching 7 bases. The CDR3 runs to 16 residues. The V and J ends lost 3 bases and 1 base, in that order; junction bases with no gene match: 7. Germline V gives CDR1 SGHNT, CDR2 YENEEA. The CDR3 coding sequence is TGTGCCAGCAGCTTTGACTTGGGACAGCGCACAGATACGCAGTATTTT. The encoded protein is CASSFDLGQRTDTQYF.

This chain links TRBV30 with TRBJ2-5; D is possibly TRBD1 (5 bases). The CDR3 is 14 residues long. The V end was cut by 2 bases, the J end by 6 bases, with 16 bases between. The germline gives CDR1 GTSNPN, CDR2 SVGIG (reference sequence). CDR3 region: CAWSSTGPRKTQYF. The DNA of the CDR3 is TGTGCCTGGAGTTCCACAGGACCACGGAAGACCCAGTACTTC.

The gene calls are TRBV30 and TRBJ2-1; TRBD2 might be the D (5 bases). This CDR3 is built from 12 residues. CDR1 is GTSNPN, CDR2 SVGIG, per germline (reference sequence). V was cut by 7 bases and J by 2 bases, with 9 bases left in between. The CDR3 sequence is CAYGLAYNEQFF. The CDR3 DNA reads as TGTGCCTATGGACTGGCCTACAATGAGCAGTTCTTC.

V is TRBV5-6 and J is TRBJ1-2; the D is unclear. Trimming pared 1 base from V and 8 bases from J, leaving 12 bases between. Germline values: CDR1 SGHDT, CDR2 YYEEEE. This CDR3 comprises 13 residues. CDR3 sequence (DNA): TGTGCCAGCAGCTTGTTGGCGGACTTGGGCTACACCTTC. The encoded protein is CASSLLADLGYTF.

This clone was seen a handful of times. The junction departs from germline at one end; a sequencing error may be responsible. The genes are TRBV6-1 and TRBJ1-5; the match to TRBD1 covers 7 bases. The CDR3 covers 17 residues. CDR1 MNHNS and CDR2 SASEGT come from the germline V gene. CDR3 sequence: CASREAPTGTKSQPQHF. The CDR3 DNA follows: TGTGCCAGCAGGGAAGCTCCGACAGGGACCAAAAGTCAGCCCCAGCATTTT.